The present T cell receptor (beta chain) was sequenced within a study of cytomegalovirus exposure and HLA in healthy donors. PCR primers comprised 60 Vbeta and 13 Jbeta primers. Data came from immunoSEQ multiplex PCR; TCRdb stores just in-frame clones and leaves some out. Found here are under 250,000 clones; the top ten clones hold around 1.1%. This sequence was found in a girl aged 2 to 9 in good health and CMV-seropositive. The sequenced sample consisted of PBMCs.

Here the CDR3 reads CASSEWMSENTEAFF. For the CDR3, the DNA is TGTGCCAGCAGTGAATGGATGAGCGAGAACACTGAAGCTTTCTTT. V usage is TRBV6-1 and J usage is TRBJ1-1; D gene unclear. Trimming removed 2 bases at V and 1 base at J, with 11 bases between. Germline CDR1 reads MNHNS; CDR2 reads SASEGT. CDR3 length: 15 residues.